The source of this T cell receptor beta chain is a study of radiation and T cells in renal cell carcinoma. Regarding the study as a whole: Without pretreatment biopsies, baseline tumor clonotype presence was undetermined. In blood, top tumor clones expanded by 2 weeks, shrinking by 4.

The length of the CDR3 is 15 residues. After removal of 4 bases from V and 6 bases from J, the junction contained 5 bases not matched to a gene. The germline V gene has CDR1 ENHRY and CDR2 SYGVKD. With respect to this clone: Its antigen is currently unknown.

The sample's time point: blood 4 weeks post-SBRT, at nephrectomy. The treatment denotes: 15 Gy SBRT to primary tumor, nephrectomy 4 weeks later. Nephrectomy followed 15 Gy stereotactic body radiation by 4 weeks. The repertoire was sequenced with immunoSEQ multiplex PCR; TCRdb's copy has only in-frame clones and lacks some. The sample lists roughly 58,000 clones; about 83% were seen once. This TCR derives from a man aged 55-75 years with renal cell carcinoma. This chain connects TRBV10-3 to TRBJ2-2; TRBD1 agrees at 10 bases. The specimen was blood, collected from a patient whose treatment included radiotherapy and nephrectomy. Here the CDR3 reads CAISAGQGGSGELFF. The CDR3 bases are TGTGCCATCAGTGCCGGACAGGGGGGATCCGGGGAGCTGTTTTTT.